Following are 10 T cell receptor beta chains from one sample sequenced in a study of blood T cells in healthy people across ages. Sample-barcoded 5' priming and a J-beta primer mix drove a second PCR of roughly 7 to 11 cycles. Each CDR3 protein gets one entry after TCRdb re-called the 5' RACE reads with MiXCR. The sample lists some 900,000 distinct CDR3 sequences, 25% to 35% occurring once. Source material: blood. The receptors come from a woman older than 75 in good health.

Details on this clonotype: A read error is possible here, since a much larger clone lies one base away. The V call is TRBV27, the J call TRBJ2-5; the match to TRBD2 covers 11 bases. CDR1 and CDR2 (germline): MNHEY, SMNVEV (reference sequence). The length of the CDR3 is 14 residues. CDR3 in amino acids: CAGSISGGAKTQYF. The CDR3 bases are TGTGCCGGCAGTATTAGCGGGGGGGCGAAGACCCAGTACTTC.

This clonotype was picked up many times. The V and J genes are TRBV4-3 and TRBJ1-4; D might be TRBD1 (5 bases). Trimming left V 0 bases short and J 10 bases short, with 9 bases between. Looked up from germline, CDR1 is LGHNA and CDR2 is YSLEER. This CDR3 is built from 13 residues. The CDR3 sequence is CASSQEPGGKLFF. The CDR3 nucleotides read TGCGCCAGCAGCCAAGAGCCGGGGGGAAAACTGTTTTTT.

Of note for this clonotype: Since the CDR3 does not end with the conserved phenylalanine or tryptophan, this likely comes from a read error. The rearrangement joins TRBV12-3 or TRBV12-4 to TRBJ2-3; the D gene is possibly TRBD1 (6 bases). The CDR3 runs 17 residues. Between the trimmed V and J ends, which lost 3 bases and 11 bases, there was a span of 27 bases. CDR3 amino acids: CASSFDSVVARTDVQYS. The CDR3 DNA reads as TGTGCCAGCAGTTTCGATTCAGTGGTCGCGAGGACAGATGTGCAGTATTCT.

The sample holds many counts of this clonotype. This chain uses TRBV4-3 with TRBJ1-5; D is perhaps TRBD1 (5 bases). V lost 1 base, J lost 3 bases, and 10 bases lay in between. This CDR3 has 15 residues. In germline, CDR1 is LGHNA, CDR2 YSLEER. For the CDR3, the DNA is TGCGCCAGCAGCCAAGGTAGGGGAGCCAATCAGCCCCAGCATTTT. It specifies CASSQGRGANQPQHF.

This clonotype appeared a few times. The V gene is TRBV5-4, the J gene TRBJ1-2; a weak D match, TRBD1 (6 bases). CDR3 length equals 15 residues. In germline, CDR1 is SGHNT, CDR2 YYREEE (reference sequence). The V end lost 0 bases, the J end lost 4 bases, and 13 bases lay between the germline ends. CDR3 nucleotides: TGTGCCAGCAGCTTGGTCCTGCCGGGGGCCTATGGCTACACCTTC. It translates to CASSLVLPGAYGYTF. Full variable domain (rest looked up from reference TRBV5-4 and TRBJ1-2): ETGVTQSPTHLIKTRGQQVTLRCSSQSGHNTVSWYQQALGQGPQFIFQYYREEENGRGNFPPRFSGLQFPNYSSELNVNALELDDSALYLCASSLVLPGAYGYTFGSGTRLTVV.

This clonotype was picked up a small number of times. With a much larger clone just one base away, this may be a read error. The CDR3 sequence is CASSPGRSYNEQYF. The DNA of the CDR3 is TGTGCCAGCAGCCCAGGACGGAGCTACAATGAGCAGTACTTC. The chain couples TRBV7-2 to TRBJ2-7; D unclear. This CDR3 spans 14 amino acids. The V end lost 5 bases, the J end lost 7 bases, and 18 bases lay between the germline ends. From germline, CDR1 is SGHTA and CDR2 FQGNSA.

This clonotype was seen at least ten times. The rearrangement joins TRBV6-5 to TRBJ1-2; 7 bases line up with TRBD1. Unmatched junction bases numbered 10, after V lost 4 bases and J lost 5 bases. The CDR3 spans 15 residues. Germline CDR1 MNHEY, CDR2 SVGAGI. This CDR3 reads CASSWDRDREYGYTF. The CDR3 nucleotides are TGTGCCAGCAGTTGGGATCGGGACAGAGAATATGGCTACACCTTC.

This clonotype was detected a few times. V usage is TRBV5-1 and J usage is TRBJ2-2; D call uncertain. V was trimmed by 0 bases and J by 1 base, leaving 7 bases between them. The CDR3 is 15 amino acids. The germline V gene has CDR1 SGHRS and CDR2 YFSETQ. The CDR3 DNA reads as TGCGCCAGCAGCTTGGCCAGGTTGAACACCGGGGAGCTGTTTTTT. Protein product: CASSLARLNTGELFF.

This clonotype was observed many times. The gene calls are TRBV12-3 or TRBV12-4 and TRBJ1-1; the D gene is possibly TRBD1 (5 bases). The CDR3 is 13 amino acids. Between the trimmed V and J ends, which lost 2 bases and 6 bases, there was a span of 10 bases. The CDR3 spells CASSLQTVAEAFF. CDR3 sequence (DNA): TGTGCCAGCAGTTTACAGACAGTCGCTGAAGCTTTCTTT.

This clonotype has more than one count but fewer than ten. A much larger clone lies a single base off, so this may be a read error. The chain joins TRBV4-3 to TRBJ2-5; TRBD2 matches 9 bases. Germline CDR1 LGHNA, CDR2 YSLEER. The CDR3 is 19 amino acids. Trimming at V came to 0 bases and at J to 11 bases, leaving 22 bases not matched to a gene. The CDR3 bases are TGCGCCAGCAGCCAAGATAGATTTATCGGCGGGGGGGCAACGGGTGAGCAGTACTTC. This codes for CASSQDRFIGGGATGEQYF.